A single sample gave rise to the 30 T cell receptor beta chains below, sequenced in a study of early T cells in non-severe SARS-CoV-2 infection. TCRdb independently ran MiXCR on the 5' RACE reads; one entry per CDR3 protein. The repertoire holds approximately 29,000 distinct CDR3 sequences, approximately 5% seen once, with more than 4.5% in the top ten. The source material was whole blood. These receptors all stem from an adult who was a healthcare worker with PCR-confirmed SARS-CoV-2 infection or an uninfected control (not recorded which).

The V call is TRBV15, the J call TRBJ2-7, with 7 bases fitting TRBD2. The V segment lost 1 base and the J segment 6 bases; nucleotides outside the gene matches: 9. CDR1 and CDR2 from the germline V gene are LNHNV and YYDKDF (reference sequence). The CDR3 contains 15 residues. DNA for the CDR3: TGTGCCACCAGCAGAGGAGGCGGGAGAGGAGGCGAGCAGTACTTC. Its protein is CATSRGGGRGGEQYF.

This clonotype has at least ten counts. The rearrangement joins TRBV20-1 to TRBJ1-4; D might be TRBD1 (6 bases). CDR1 is DFQATT, CDR2 SNEGSKA, per germline (reference sequence). This CDR3 has 14 residues. V lost 3 bases to trimming and J lost 4 bases, with 12 bases between them. The chain's CDR3 is CSAREDSLNEKLFF. The DNA of the CDR3 is TGCAGTGCTAGGGAGGACAGTCTTAATGAAAAACTGTTTTTT.

The sample holds many counts of this clonotype. The chain employs TRBV4-3 and TRBJ2-1; D gene unclear. Trimming cost V 0 bases and J 6 bases, with 9 bases left between them. Germline V gene sequence: CDR1 LGHNA, CDR2 YSLEER. The CDR3 covers 14 residues. The CDR3 coding sequence is TGCGCCAGCAGCCAAGATTGGGGTGGCAATGAGCAGTTCTTC. Protein sequence: CASSQDWGGNEQFF.

This clonotype has ten or more counts. This chain joins TRBV3-1 and TRBJ1-6; TRBD1 agrees at 9 bases. Germline V gene data show CDR1 as LGHDT and CDR2 as YNNKEL (reference sequence). Unmatched junction bases numbered 12, after V lost 4 bases and J lost 14 bases. The CDR3 has 15 amino acids. The CDR3 sequence: CASSPNRGRLGSLHF. CDR3 nucleotide sequence: TGTGCCAGCAGCCCGAACAGGGGGCGACTTGGGTCCCTCCACTTT.

This rearrangement joins TRBV5-6 to TRBJ1-4; D is ambiguous. This CDR3 region has 16 residues. The ends were cut back, 3 bases at V and 3 bases at J, with 15 bases in the middle. CDR1 and CDR2 (germline): SGHDT, YYEEEE. CDR3: CASSSMREVANEKLFF. In DNA form, the CDR3 reads TGTGCCAGCAGCTCGATGAGGGAGGTAGCTAATGAAAAACTGTTTTTT.

This clonotype was observed many times. The chain joins TRBV12-3 or TRBV12-4 to TRBJ1-5; maybe TRBD1 (5 bases). The CDR3 is 14 residues long. Trimming cost V 2 bases and J 6 bases, with 11 bases left between them. The CDR3 DNA follows: TGTGCCAGCAGTTTAACCGGGGGTGGTCAGCCCCAGCATTTT. Translated, it gives CASSLTGGGQPQHF.

This clonotype has at least ten counts. The chain joins TRBV19 to TRBJ2-3; D unresolved. The CDR3 sequence is 12 residues long. V was shortened by 5 bases and J by 6 bases, with 9 bases between the two germline ends. CDR1 LNHDA and CDR2 SQIVND come from the germline V gene (reference sequence). The CDR3 spells CASSPNRDTQYF. Here the CDR3 DNA reads TGTGCCAGTAGTCCCAACCGGGATACGCAGTATTTT.

By share of the sample, this clonotype is medium-sized. The V and J genes are TRBV7-9 and TRBJ1-2, with D perhaps TRBD1 (5 bases). V lost 3 bases to trimming and J lost 6 bases, with 17 bases between them. This CDR3 region has 15 residues. The germline CDR1 and CDR2 sequences are SEHNR and FQNEAQ (reference sequence). Written as DNA, the CDR3 is TGTGCCAGCAGCTTTGTCAGAAGGGGAGGGGATGGCTACACCTTC. Translating it yields CASSFVRRGGDGYTF.

This clonotype was detected many times. The rearrangement links TRBV7-2 to TRBJ2-7, with D uncertain. Trimming pared 8 bases from V and 1 base from J, leaving 12 bases between. CDR3 length equals 13 residues. Germline CDR1 is SGHTA and CDR2 is FQGNSA. The CDR3 DNA follows: TGTGCCAGCGGAACATTTCTATCCTACGAGCAGTACTTC. It encodes CASGTFLSYEQYF.

Only a few counts were recorded for this clonotype. V and J are TRBV4-2 and TRBJ1-2; D call uncertain. This CDR3 is built from 14 residues. CDR1 and CDR2 (germline): LGHNA, YNFKEQ. With 4 bases removed from V and 2 bases from J, the gap between germline ends came to 11 bases. CDR3 in DNA: TGTGCCAGCAGCCCACCGGCAGTGAACTATGGCTACACCTTC. Its protein product is CASSPPAVNYGYTF.

This clonotype came up many times. V gene TRBV7-3 combines with J gene TRBJ1-2, with D maybe TRBD1 (6 bases). V was clipped by 0 bases and J by 7 bases, with 15 bases between them. Germline CDR1 is SGHTA and CDR2 is FQGTGA. The CDR3 is made up of 15 amino acids. The CDR3 nucleotides are TGTGCCAGCAGCTTAACTGGCGCAGGGGAGGGTGGCTACACCTTC. As protein: CASSLTGAGEGGYTF. The entire variable domain, with the rest obtained from reference TRBV7-3 and TRBJ1-2, is as follows: GAGVSQTPSNKVTEKGKYVELRCDPISGHTALYWYRQSLGQGPEFLIYFQGTGAADDSGLPNDRFFAVRPEGSVSTLKIQRTERGDSAVYLCASSLTGAGEGGYTFGSGTRLTVV.

This clonotype was counted ten times or more. The gene calls are TRBV7-9 and TRBJ2-1; D might be TRBD2 (5 bases). The CDR3 has 15 residues. Per the germline V gene, CDR1 is SEHNR and CDR2 is FQNEAQ (reference sequence). The V gene lost 5 bases and the J gene lost 9 bases, with 20 bases spanning the gap. The CDR3 is CASSPEAVPGSEQFF. The CDR3 DNA reads as TGTGCCAGCAGCCCAGAGGCGGTCCCTGGGAGTGAGCAGTTCTTC.

This clonotype was recorded at least ten times. The CDR3 DNA reads TGTGCCAGCAGCGTAGGGCTCGGTCTGGGTGGGACCTACGAGCAGTACTTC. Translated, it gives CASSVGLGLGGTYEQYF. This rearrangement joins TRBV9 to TRBJ2-7; D call uncertain. The CDR3 contains 17 residues. Germline V gene data show CDR1 as SGDLS and CDR2 as YYNGEE. V was pared by 0 bases and J by 2 bases, with 18 bases between.

The CDR3, as DNA: TGTGCCAGCAGGGTCTTGGGGGGGAATGAGCAGTTCTTC. As protein: CASRVLGGNEQFF. The chain has TRBV27 and TRBJ2-1; 7 nucleotides agree with TRBD2. The CDR3 is 13 residues long. CDR1 and CDR2 (germline): MNHEY, SMNVEV (reference sequence). J gave up 7 bases and V 6 bases, and 6 bases lay outside the gene matches.

This clonotype was recorded a few times. The chain has TRBV7-2 and TRBJ2-1, with 9 bases matching TRBD2. J gave up 2 bases and V 1 base, and 3 bases lay outside the gene matches. This CDR3 is built from 16 residues. CDR1 is SGHTA, CDR2 FQGNSA, per germline. The CDR3 coding sequence is TGTGCCAGCAGCTTAGTTTCTAGCGGGGCCTACAATGAGCAGTTCTTC. Translating gives CASSLVSSGAYNEQFF.

In this sample, this clonotype turned up a few times. The V gene is TRBV20-1, the J gene TRBJ1-1; a possible D gene is TRBD1 (5 bases). The CDR3 contains 15 residues. Germline CDR1 and CDR2: DFQATT and SNEGSKA (reference sequence). V dropped 6 bases and J dropped 1 base, with 18 bases sitting between them. Written as DNA, the CDR3 is TGCAGTGCCCCGGGGAGGGGATATGAGAACACTGAAGCTTTCTTT. Amino acid sequence: CSAPGRGYENTEAFF.

This clonotype was counted many times. The J gene is TRBJ2-5, the V gene TRBV19; D not certain. Germline lookup yields CDR1 LNHDA and CDR2 SQIVND (reference sequence). Between the trimmed V and J ends, which lost 6 bases and 2 bases, there was a span of 10 bases. CDR3 size: 13 residues. CDR3 DNA sequence: TGTGCCAGTAGGTGGGCAGCACAAGAGACCCAGTACTTC. Amino acids: CASRWAAQETQYF.

In this sample, this clonotype turned up a few times. V is TRBV9 and J is TRBJ2-6, with 7 bases that match TRBD2. There are 15 residues in the CDR3. V trimming: 4 bases; J trimming: 4 bases; junction bases outside the gene matches: 5. Looked up from germline, CDR1 is SGDLS and CDR2 is YYNGEE. The CDR3 loop is CASSPAGVGANVLTF. The CDR3 nucleotides read TGTGCCAGCAGCCCCGCGGGGGTCGGGGCCAACGTCCTGACTTTC.

This clonotype was seen only a few times. This chain joins TRBV11-3 and TRBJ2-4; D call uncertain. There are 12 residues in the CDR3. Germline loops: CDR1 SGHNT, CDR2 YENEEA. Trimming left V 5 bases short and J 1 base short, with 3 bases between. CDR3 residues: CASSGAKNIQYF. DNA for the CDR3: TGTGCCAGCAGCGGGGCCAAAAACATTCAGTACTTC.

This clonotype has just a few counts. V usage is TRBV2 and J usage is TRBJ2-2, with 12 positions matching TRBD2. The CDR3 has 16 amino acids. The germline V gene has CDR1 SNHLY and CDR2 FYNNEI. The trim removed 6 bases at V and 4 bases at J, leaving 6 bases unmatched. The CDR3 nucleotides are TGTGCCAGCAGCCCCGGGACTAGCGGGCGCACCGGGGAGCTGTTTTTT. Its protein is CASSPGTSGRTGELFF.

With respect to this clonotype: This may be a read error: a much more frequent sequence differs by one nucleotide. The genes are TRBV3-1 and TRBJ2-2; the D gene is possibly TRBD2 (6 bases). This CDR3 region has 13 residues. Germline loops: CDR1 LGHDT, CDR2 YNNKEL (reference sequence). DNA for the CDR3: TGTGCCAGCAGCCAAGGTCTGGGCGGGGTGCTGTTTTTT. This gives the protein CASSQGLGGVLFF.

This clonotype showed up many times. The chain couples TRBV20-1 to TRBJ2-1; D could derive from TRBD1 or TRBD2 (5 bases each). This CDR3 contains 15 residues. Germline CDR1 and CDR2: DFQATT and SNEGSKA (reference sequence). The V end was cut by 0 bases, the J end by 4 bases, with 13 bases between. CDR3 protein: CSARDLAGGYNEQFF. In DNA form, the CDR3 reads TGCAGTGCTAGAGATCTTGCTGGGGGATACAATGAGCAGTTCTTC.

This clonotype occurred many times. The V gene is TRBV5-1, the J gene TRBJ2-5; 10 nucleotides align to TRBD1. CDR3 size: 14 residues. The ends lost 3 bases at V and 3 bases at J; junction bases unmatched: 2. The V gene's germline CDR1 is SGHRS and CDR2 YFSETQ. CDR3 sequence (DNA): TGCGCCAGCAGCTGGGGGACAGGGGAAGAGACCCAGTACTTC. As protein: CASSWGTGEETQYF.

This clonotype was picked up many times. The chain employs TRBV7-8 and TRBJ2-7; TRBD1 is a possible D gene (5 bases). The CDR3 spans 13 residues. Looked up from germline, CDR1 is SGHVS and CDR2 is FQNEAQ. V was trimmed by 3 bases and J by 0 bases, leaving 6 bases between them. CDR3 DNA sequence: TGTGCCAGCAGCTTTCAGGGCTCCTACGAGCAGTACTTC. It specifies CASSFQGSYEQYF.

Many counts were recorded for this clonotype. The J gene is TRBJ2-1, the V gene TRBV7-8, with 8 bases fitting TRBD2. There are 17 residues in the CDR3. The germline V gene has CDR1 SGHVS and CDR2 FQNEAQ. V lost 3 bases and J lost 9; bases outside the gene matches: 16. CDR3 protein: CASSFSLTSVRGGEQFF. The CDR3, as DNA: TGTGCCAGCAGCTTCAGCCTGACTAGCGTTCGCGGGGGTGAGCAGTTCTTC. Full variable domain (rest looked up from reference TRBV7-8 and TRBJ2-1): GAGVSQSPRYKVAKRGQDVALRCDPISGHVSLFWYQQALGQGPEFLTYFQNEAQLDKSGLPSDRFFAERPEGSVSTLKIQRTQQEDSAVYLCASSFSLTSVRGGEQFFGPGTRLTVL.

This clonotype was counted ten times or more. The chain uses TRBV5-1 and TRBJ2-1; TRBD2 matches at 12 bases. The J segment lost 7 bases and the V segment lost 2 bases, leaving 4 bases of the junction unmatched. From germline, CDR1 is SGHRS and CDR2 YFSETQ. This CDR3 region has 15 residues. CDR3 sequence reads: CASSFGLAGSNEQFF. CDR3 in DNA: TGCGCCAGCAGCTTCGGACTAGCGGGGTCGAATGAGCAGTTCTTC.

This clonotype was found many times. The V call is TRBV9, the J call TRBJ2-3; D possibly corresponds to TRBD2 (5 bases). Germline V gene data show CDR1 as SGDLS and CDR2 as YYNGEE. Trimming took off 3 bases at V and 2 bases at J, with 16 bases between the two ends. This CDR3 is built from 16 residues. CDR3 nucleotides: TGTGCCAGCAGCGCCCCCCAAGCGGAGCACACAGATACGCAGTATTTT. It encodes CASSAPQAEHTDTQYF.

This clonotype occurred many times. The chain combines TRBV5-4 with TRBJ2-7, with TRBD2 identical over 10 bases. V was clipped by 9 bases and J by 1 base; unmatched bases: 16. The germline V gene has CDR1 SGHNT and CDR2 YYREEE (reference sequence). The CDR3 has 17 residues. Here the CDR3 DNA reads TGTGCCACCTCCCCTGAGGCCCCTAGCGGGAGTTCCTACGAGCAGTACTTC. Its protein product is CATSPEAPSGSSYEQYF.

Many counts were recorded for this clonotype. The gene calls are TRBV28 and TRBJ1-3; TRBD1 matches at 8 bases. Trimming took 2 bases from V and 3 from J; bases not matched to a gene: 9. The CDR3 is 17 amino acids. Germline CDR1 reads MDHEN; CDR2 reads SYDVKM. CDR3 nucleotides: TGTGCCAGCAGTTTAAGTCAACAGGGGGAGCTTGGAAACACCATATATTTT. Its protein product is CASSLSQQGELGNTIYF.

This clonotype was seen ten or more times. J is TRBJ2-7 and V is TRBV2; 9 nucleotides line up with TRBD2. J gave up 0 bases and V 6 bases, and 12 bases lay outside the gene matches. The CDR3 is 17 amino acids. Germline-derived CDR1 and CDR2 are SNHLY and FYNNEI. CDR3 DNA sequence: TGTGCCAGCAGAGTGGGGCTAGCGGGACTTAGCTCCTACGAGCAGTACTTC. It codes for CASRVGLAGLSSYEQYF.